The 24 T cell receptor beta chains listed next were all sequenced from one sample in a study of T cell responses to AZD1222 COVID-19 vaccine. Clones were read by immunoSEQ multiplex PCR, and TCRdb kept only the in-frame ones, dropping some. This table holds over 95,000 clones, approximately 87% found once. The source was peripheral blood, collected on day 0 of AZD1222 vaccination. Receptor source: an adult in good health.

This clone was counted a single time. The chain recombines TRBV5-4 with TRBJ1-1; the D gene is possibly TRBD1 (5 bases). The germline V gene encodes CDR1 SGHNT and CDR2 YYREEE (reference sequence). There are 15 residues in the CDR3. V was clipped by 2 bases and J by 1 base, with 12 bases between them. The CDR3 DNA follows: TGTGCCAGCAGCTTACGAAGGCAGGGGAACACTGAAGCTTTCTTT. This codes for CASSLRRQGNTEAFF.

This sequence joins TRBV7-2 and TRBJ2-7; D is uncertain. With 1 base removed from V and 0 bases from J, the gap between germline ends came to 10 bases. This CDR3 comprises 15 residues. Germline assignment: CDR1 SGHTA and CDR2 FQGNSA. The CDR3: CASSLGRGSSYEQYF. The CDR3 region has the DNA TGTGCCAGCAGCTTAGGTCGCGGCAGCTCCTACGAGCAGTACTTC.

This clone was counted a single time. This chain connects TRBV24-1 to TRBJ2-1; D could derive from TRBD1 or TRBD2 (5 bases each). The germline V gene has CDR1 KGHDR and CDR2 SFDVKD. The CDR3 length is 17 residues. Trimming left V 0 bases short and J 2 bases short, with 13 bases between. CDR3 in amino acids: CATSDLGGSGTYNEQFF. The CDR3 nucleotides are TGTGCCACCAGTGATTTGGGGGGTAGTGGGACCTACAATGAGCAGTTCTTC.

The chain couples TRBV5-8 to TRBJ2-6; possible D gene TRBD2, 6 bases. The V and J ends lost 0 bases and 0 bases respectively, with 13 bases between them. The CDR3 totals 18 residues. Looked up from germline, CDR1 is SGHTS and CDR2 is YDEGEE. The CDR3 DNA follows: TGTGCCAGCAGCTTGGTTGGGACTCGAAGCTCTGGGGCCAACGTCCTGACTTTC. It specifies CASSLVGTRSSGANVLTF.

CDR3 sequence: CASSIGQFYGYTF. As DNA, the CDR3 is TGTGCCAGTAGTATAGGACAGTTCTATGGCTACACCTTC. The chain recombines TRBV19 with TRBJ1-2, with D possibly TRBD1 on 5 matching bases. Germline CDR1 LNHDA, CDR2 SQIVND (reference sequence). V shed 1 base and J shed 4 bases, with 7 bases lying between them. This CDR3 spans 13 amino acids. Combining the CDR3 with reference TRBV19 and TRBJ1-2 gives the whole variable domain DGGITQSPKYLFRKEGQNVTLSCEQNLNHDAMYWYRQDPGQGLRLIYYSQIVNDFQKGDIAEGYSVSREKKESFPLTVTSAQKNPTAFYLCASSIGQFYGYTFGSGTRLTVV.

The chain links TRBV5-5 to TRBJ2-1, with a weak D call TRBD2 (6 bases). CDR1 is SGHKS and CDR2 is YYEKEE in the germline V gene (reference sequence). This CDR3 is built from 16 residues. The V end was cut by 0 bases, the J end by 0 bases, with 10 bases between. DNA of the CDR3: TGTGCCAGCAGCTTGGTGGCCGGGAGCTCCTACAATGAGCAGTTCTTC. This codes for CASSLVAGSSYNEQFF.

The gene calls are TRBV3-1 (or the pseudogene TRBV3-2) and TRBJ2-6, with 7 bases identical to TRBD1. Per the germline V gene, CDR1 is LGHDT and CDR2 is YNNKEL (reference sequence). The CDR3 is 18 amino acids. V gave up 1 base and J gave up 2 bases; unmatched junction bases: 8. In nucleotides, the CDR3 is TGTGCCAGCAGCCAAGGACTGACAGGGCCCACTGGGGCCAACGTCCTGACTTTC. This translates into CASSQGLTGPTGANVLTF.

V usage is TRBV5-1 and J usage is TRBJ1-1; TRBD1 might be the D (5 bases). The V gene's germline CDR1 is SGHRS and CDR2 YFSETQ. V was trimmed by 5 bases and J by 3 bases, leaving 11 bases between them. This CDR3 has 13 residues. Here the CDR3 DNA reads TGCGCCAGCAGAGACCAGGGTTACACTGAAGCTTTCTTT. It yields the protein CASRDQGYTEAFF.

This clone was seen a handful of times. The chain recombines TRBV9 with TRBJ1-1; D call uncertain. From germline, CDR1 is SGDLS and CDR2 YYNGEE. The V end was cut by 3 bases, the J end by 2 bases, with 8 bases between. This CDR3 contains 13 residues. The CDR3 DNA follows: TGTGCCAGCAGCGACACACCTAACACTGAAGCTTTCTTT. Translating gives CASSDTPNTEAFF.

This clone has a handful of counts. J is TRBJ2-7 and V is TRBV6-5, with D possibly matching TRBD2 (5 bases). The V end was cut by 4 bases, the J end by 2 bases, with 15 bases between. This CDR3 has 15 residues. Looked up from germline, CDR1 is MNHEY and CDR2 is SVGAGI. The CDR3 DNA reads TGTGCCAGCAGTTCGCAACGGGCGGGTGCCTACGAGCAGTACTTC. The encoded protein is CASSSQRAGAYEQYF.

The J gene is TRBJ1-2, the V gene TRBV5-1; no clear D gene. The CDR3 runs to 13 residues. Germline assignment: CDR1 SGHRS and CDR2 YFSETQ. Deletions cut 4 bases from V and 6 bases from J, with 13 bases between. CDR3 sequence (DNA): TGCGCCAGCAGCCCTACAGTCGTGGATGGCTACACCTTC. This encodes CASSPTVVDGYTF.

CDR3 nucleotide sequence: TGCGCCAGCAGCCCGCGGACGGCTCATGGCTACACCTTC. It specifies CASSPRTAHGYTF. The V and J genes are TRBV4-3 and TRBJ1-2; D is undetermined. CDR3 length: 13 amino acids. The V gene's germline CDR1 is LGHNA and CDR2 YSLEER. V shed 4 bases and J shed 6 bases, with 12 bases lying between them.

The chain couples TRBV18 to TRBJ1-5; tentatively, D is TRBD1 (6 bases). The CDR3 spans 17 residues. V was clipped by 4 bases and J by 0 bases, with 16 bases between them. From germline, CDR1 is KGHSH and CDR2 LQKENI. This CDR3 reads CASSLAIGQNSNQPQHF. The CDR3 DNA follows: TGTGCCAGCTCACTCGCAATTGGACAGAATAGCAATCAGCCCCAGCATTTT.

The chain recombines TRBV5-4 with TRBJ2-1; 10 bases fit TRBD2. The CDR3 length is 15 residues. V trimming: 5 bases; J trimming: 10 bases; junction bases outside the gene matches: 12. Germline loops: CDR1 SGHNT, CDR2 YYREEE (reference sequence). CDR3 coding DNA: TGTGCCAGCAGACATCTAGCGGGGGTGTCTGGCGAGCAGTTCTTC. Encoded protein: CASRHLAGVSGEQFF. Combining the CDR3 with reference TRBV5-4 and TRBJ2-1 gives the whole variable domain ETGVTQSPTHLIKTRGQQVTLRCSSQSGHNTVSWYQQALGQGPQFIFQYYREEENGRGNFPPRFSGLQFPNYSSELNVNALELDDSALYLCASRHLAGVSGEQFFGPGTRLTVL.

The V gene is TRBV4-3, the J gene TRBJ1-4, with TRBD1 matching 7 bases. CDR3 length: 15 amino acids. V was pared by 0 bases and J by 8 bases, with 6 bases of the junction left unmatched. CDR1 and CDR2 from the germline V gene are LGHNA and YSLEER. DNA for the CDR3: TGCGCCAGCAGCCAAGATCCAGGGGGAGGCGAAAAACTGTTTTTT. Protein product: CASSQDPGGGEKLFF.

The rearrangement uses TRBV3-1 (or the pseudogene TRBV3-2) and TRBJ1-5; 11 bases align to TRBD1. Trimming took 3 bases from V and 6 from J; bases not matched to a gene: 10. Germline V gene data show CDR1 as LGHDT and CDR2 as YNNKEL (reference sequence). This CDR3 has 17 residues. CDR3 loop: CASSHEARDRGAQPQHF. The DNA of the CDR3 is TGTGCCAGCAGCCACGAAGCCCGGGACAGGGGGGCTCAGCCCCAGCATTTT.

The CDR3 is CASSHDSPAGTQYF. As DNA, the CDR3 is TGTGCCAGCTCCCATGACAGCCCTGCGGGGACCCAGTACTTC. The chain joins TRBV18 to TRBJ2-5; tentatively, D is TRBD1 or TRBD2 (5 bases each). In germline, CDR1 is KGHSH, CDR2 LQKENI. There are 14 residues in the CDR3. V shed 6 bases and J shed 7 bases, with 18 bases lying between them. The full variable domain, rest sourced from reference TRBV18 and TRBJ2-5, is NAGVMQNPRHLVRRRGQEARLRCSPMKGHSHVYWYRQLPEEGLKFMVYLQKENIIDESGMPKERFSAEFPKEGPSILRIQQVVRGDSAAYFCASSHDSPAGTQYFGPGTRLLVL.

V usage is TRBV28 and J usage is TRBJ1-1, with D maybe TRBD1 (6 bases). V was clipped by 4 bases and J by 10 bases, with 16 bases between them. CDR1 is MDHEN and CDR2 is SYDVKM in the germline V gene. This CDR3 has 13 amino acids. Here the CDR3 reads CASSSTTGRGAFF. CDR3 sequence (DNA): TGTGCCAGCAGTTCAACCACAGGGAGAGGAGCTTTCTTT.

The chain joins TRBV18 to TRBJ2-4; D gene uncertain. The CDR3 is 17 amino acids. From germline, CDR1 is KGHSH and CDR2 LQKENI. V was pared by 3 bases and J by 1 base, with 16 bases between. The DNA for the CDR3 is TGTGCCAGCTCACCTCCCCGGACGGTGGGGGCCAAAAACATTCAGTACTTC. It translates to CASSPPRTVGAKNIQYF.

This chain's CDR3 is CASSSGQGAATEAFF. The CDR3 bases are TGTGCCAGCAGCTCGGGACAGGGGGCGGCCACTGAAGCTTTCTTT. The chain carries TRBV7-9 and TRBJ1-1; 12 bases agree with TRBD1. With 4 bases clipped from V and 4 bases from J, the junction kept 4 bases outside the gene matches. The V gene's germline CDR1 is SEHNR and CDR2 FQNEAQ (reference sequence). The CDR3 extends over 15 amino acids.

This clone has just a few counts. The V call is TRBV5-1, the J call TRBJ1-2, with a tentative D call TRBD1 (5 bases). The germline CDR1 and CDR2 sequences are SGHRS and YFSETQ. CDR3 length: 13 amino acids. The V and J ends lost 3 bases and 8 bases respectively, with 14 bases between them. CDR3 DNA sequence: TGCGCCAGCAGCTCCGGGGCATTCATAGGCTACACCTTC. Translation: CASSSGAFIGYTF.

The rearrangement joins TRBV6-5 to TRBJ1-6; 9 bases map to TRBD1. Germline values: CDR1 MNHEY, CDR2 SVGAGI. With 5 bases clipped from V and 8 bases from J, the junction kept 4 bases outside the gene matches. The CDR3 is 14 amino acids. The CDR3 spells CASSTGQGYSPLHF. The CDR3 coding sequence is TGTGCCAGCAGTACGGGACAGGGATATTCACCCCTCCACTTT.

The genes are TRBV9 and TRBJ2-6; D ambiguous. Looked up from germline, CDR1 is SGDLS and CDR2 is YYNGEE. Between the trimmed V and J ends, which lost 2 bases and 2 bases, there was a span of 8 bases. CDR3 length: 15 residues. The CDR3 coding sequence is TGTGCCAGCAGCGTTGACCTTCCTGGGGCCAACGTCCTGACTTTC. Residues: CASSVDLPGANVLTF.

V usage is TRBV24-1 and J usage is TRBJ2-3; D is ambiguous. CDR3 size: 13 residues. Germline V lookup: CDR1 KGHDR, CDR2 SFDVKD. Trimming removed 7 bases at V and 0 bases at J, with 7 bases between. The CDR3 sequence is CATRSRSTDTQYF. CDR3 DNA: TGTGCCACCAGGTCCCGTAGCACAGATACGCAGTATTTT.